This is a list of T cell receptor beta chains from one sample in a study of tumor-infiltrating lymphocytes in primary liver carcinoma. TCRdb passed the multiplex PCR reads through MiXCR, listing each CDR3 protein once. Of 300,000 to 400,000 distinct CDR3 sequences listed, 65% are singletons. Sequencing input: peripheral blood. Receptors originate from a man between 40 and 49 years old with primary liver carcinoma and hepatitis B virus infection. CDR3s include the opening cysteine and the closing phenylalanine or tryptophan. D genes are given only for firm matches. Clone size, where shown, is once, few, many, or a class for clones that have expanded.

d_call clone_size j_call v_call cdr3_nt cdr3_aa
TRBD1 once TRBJ1-4 TRBV6-1 TGTGCCAGCAGTGAAGCATGGGAATATGGGACAGTGGTTTTT CASSEAWEYGTVVF
TRBD2 . TRBJ2-3 TRBV11-2 TGTGCCAGCAGCTTAGATCACAGACTAGCAACCACAGATATGCAGTATTTT CASSLDHRLATTDMQYF
TRBD2 . TRBJ2-7 TRBV12-3/TRBV12-4 TGTGCCAGCAGCTCCGGGACTAGCGGTCTAGAGCAGTACTTC CASSSGTSGLEQYF
. . TRBJ2-1 TRBV6-6 TGTGCCAGCAGTGGGCAAAGTAACAATGAGCAGTTCTTC CASSGQSNNEQFF
TRBD1 . TRBJ2-5 TRBV11-2 TGTGCCAGCATTTCAACAGGGGGGCAAGAGACCCAGTACTTC CASISTGGQETQYF
. . TRBJ2-7 TRBV19 TGTGCCAGTAGGAGGATAAGTACGCCCTACGAGCAGTACTTC CASRRISTPYEQYF
TRBD1 . TRBJ2-2 TRBV5-4 TGTGTCAGCAGTAGTCCAACAGGGGGCGCCACCGGGGAGCTGTTTTTT CVSSSPTGGATGELFF
. many TRBJ2-1 TRBV5-6 TGTGCCAGCAGCTTCCGGGGGCGCTCATACAATGAGCAGTTCTTC CASSFRGRSYNEQFF
. . TRBJ2-2 TRBV12-5 TGTGCTAGTGCTTTGGACGGAACCACCGGGGAGCTGTTTTTT CASALDGTTGELFF
TRBD2 . TRBJ2-1 TRBV6-1 TGTGCCAGAAGTCTCAGCGGGACCCTAAACAATGTGCAGTTCTTC CARSLSGTLNNVQFF
. . TRBJ1-1 TRBV12-3/TRBV12-4 TGTGCCAGCAGCCCCGACAGAGCTTCAGCTTTCTTT CASSPDRASAFF
TRBD2 few TRBJ2-2 TRBV4-3 TGCGCCAGCAGCCAAGATCCGAGCGGGGCCAACGCCGGGGAGCTGTTTTTT CASSQDPSGANAGELFF
. . TRBJ1-3 TRBV6-2/TRBV6-3 TGTGCCAGCAGTTTTCTACGGTCGACCTCTGGAAACACCATATATTTT CASSFLRSTSGNTIYF
. . TRBJ2-7 TRBV12-3/TRBV12-4 TGTGCCAGCAGCTCCACTGCGGAGGGGGTCTACGAGCGGTACTTC CASSSTAEGVYERYF
. few TRBJ2-2 TRBV10-3 TGTGCCACCCCCGGCAGGAGTGAAACCGGGGAGCTGTTTTTT CATPGRSETGELFF
. . TRBJ1-1 TRBV12-3/TRBV12-4 TGTGCCAGCAGTTTAAGTTACACTGAAGCTTTCTTT CASSLSYTEAFF
. few TRBJ2-7 TRBV11-1 TGTGCCAGCAGCTTTACCTTCGACAGTTCCTACGAGCAGTACTTC CASSFTFDSSYEQYF